This entry describes one T cell receptor beta chain. Per the study methods: Estimation of nucleated cell counts relied on the amplification of reference gene primers. The table came from immunoSEQ multiplex PCR; TCRdb's copy has only in-frame clones and leaves some out. The V and J calls and clone size were taken over from that table, and D and trimming were inferred from the DNA. The sample consists of more than 150,000 clones, 75% to 90% of them appearing once. This sample is part of a study of blood T cell repertoires in COVID-19. Study summary: Both acute and convalescent COVID-19 samples were obtained from the United States, Italy and Spain.

The CDR3 is 18 amino acids. Germline V lookup: CDR1 LGHNA, CDR2 YSLEER. V was pared by 4 bases and J by 0 bases, with 7 bases of the junction left unmatched. The sample taken for sequencing was peripheral blood. The TCR originated in a man aged 60 to 75 with acute or convalescent COVID-19. The chain uses TRBV4-3 and TRBJ2-1, with 12 bases fitting TRBD2. CDR3: CASSRYSSGGASYNEQFF. DNA for the CDR3: TGCGCCAGCAGCCGGTATTCTAGCGGGGGGGCCTCCTACAATGAGCAGTTCTTC.